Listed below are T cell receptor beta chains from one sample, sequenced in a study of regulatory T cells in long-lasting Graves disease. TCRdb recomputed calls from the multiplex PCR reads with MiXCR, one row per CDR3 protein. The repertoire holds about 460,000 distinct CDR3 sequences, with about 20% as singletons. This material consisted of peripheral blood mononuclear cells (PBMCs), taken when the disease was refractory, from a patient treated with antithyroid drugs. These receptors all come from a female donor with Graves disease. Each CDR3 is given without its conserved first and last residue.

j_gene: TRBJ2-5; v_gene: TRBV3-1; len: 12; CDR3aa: ASSQVQGKETQY
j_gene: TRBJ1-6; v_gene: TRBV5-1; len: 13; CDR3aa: ASRTTGTGGSPLH
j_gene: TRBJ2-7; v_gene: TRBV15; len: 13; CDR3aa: ATSRDKLAEYEQY
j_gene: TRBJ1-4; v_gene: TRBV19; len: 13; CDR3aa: ASSTDAATNEKLF
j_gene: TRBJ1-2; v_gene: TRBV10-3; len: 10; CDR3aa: AIQVEGSGYT
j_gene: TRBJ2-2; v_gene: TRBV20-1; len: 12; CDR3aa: SARDRTYTGELF
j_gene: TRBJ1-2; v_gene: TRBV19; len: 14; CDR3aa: ASSILVRGHDYGYT
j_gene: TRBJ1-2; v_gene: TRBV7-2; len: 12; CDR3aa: ASSPRGRADGYT
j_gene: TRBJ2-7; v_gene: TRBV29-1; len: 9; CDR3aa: SVALLYEQY
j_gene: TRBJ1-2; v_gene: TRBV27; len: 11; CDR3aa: ASSLYLNYGYT
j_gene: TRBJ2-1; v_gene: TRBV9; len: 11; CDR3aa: ASSVGVYNEQF
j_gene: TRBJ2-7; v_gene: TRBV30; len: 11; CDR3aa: AWSVREQDEQY
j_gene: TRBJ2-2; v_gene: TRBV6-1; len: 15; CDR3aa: ASMEGLSGAGTGELF
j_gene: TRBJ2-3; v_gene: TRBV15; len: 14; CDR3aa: ATSSGQGYGTDTQY
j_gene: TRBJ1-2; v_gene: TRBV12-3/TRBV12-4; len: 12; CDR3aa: ASSLAADNYGYT
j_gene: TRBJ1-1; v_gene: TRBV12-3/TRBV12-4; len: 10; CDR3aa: ASSLVVTEAF
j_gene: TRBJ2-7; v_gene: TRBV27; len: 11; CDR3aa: ASSFSRVLEQY
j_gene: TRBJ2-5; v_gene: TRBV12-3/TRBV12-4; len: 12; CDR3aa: ASKVEAGQETQY
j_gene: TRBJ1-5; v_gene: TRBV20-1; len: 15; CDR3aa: SARILECEGNNQPQH
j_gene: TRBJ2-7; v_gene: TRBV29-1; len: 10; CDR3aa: SVGGQPYEQY
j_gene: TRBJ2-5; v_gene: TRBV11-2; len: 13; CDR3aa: ASSFGGTPQETQY
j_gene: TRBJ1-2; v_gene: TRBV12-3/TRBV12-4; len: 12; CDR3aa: ASTVEGSSYGYT
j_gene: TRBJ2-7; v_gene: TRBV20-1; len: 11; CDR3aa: SASLDSSYEQY
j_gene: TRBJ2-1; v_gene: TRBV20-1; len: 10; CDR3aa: SAFLQGNEQF
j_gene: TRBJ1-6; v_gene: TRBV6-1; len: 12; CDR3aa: ASSEWQGESPLH
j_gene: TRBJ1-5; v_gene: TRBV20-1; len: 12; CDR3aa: SARPDAGNQPQH
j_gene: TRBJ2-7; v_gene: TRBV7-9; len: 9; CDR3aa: ASSLHREQY